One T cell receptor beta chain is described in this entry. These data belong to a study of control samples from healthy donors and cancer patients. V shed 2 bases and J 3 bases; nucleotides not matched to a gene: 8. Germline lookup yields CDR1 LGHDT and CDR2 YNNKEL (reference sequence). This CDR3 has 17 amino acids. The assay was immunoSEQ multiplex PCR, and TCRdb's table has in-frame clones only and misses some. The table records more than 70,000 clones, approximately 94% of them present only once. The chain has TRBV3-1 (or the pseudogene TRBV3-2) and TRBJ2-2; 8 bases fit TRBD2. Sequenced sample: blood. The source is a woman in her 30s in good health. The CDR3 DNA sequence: TGTGCCAGCAGCCAACCACGGGGGGGGCTATACACCGGGGAGCTGTTTTTT. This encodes CASSQPRGGLYTGELFF.